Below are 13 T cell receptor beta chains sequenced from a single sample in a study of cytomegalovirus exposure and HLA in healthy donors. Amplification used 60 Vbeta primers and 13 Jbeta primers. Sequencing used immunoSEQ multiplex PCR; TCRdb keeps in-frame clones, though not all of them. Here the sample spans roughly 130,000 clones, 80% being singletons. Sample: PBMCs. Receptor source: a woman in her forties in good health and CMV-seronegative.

CDR3 nucleotide sequence: TGTGCCAGCAGTGCCTGGACAGGGCGGGGTTGGGGGACCTTGGGGTCACCCCTCCACTTT. Its protein product is CASSAWTGRGWGTLGSPLHF. The chain uses TRBV27 and TRBJ1-6; the match to TRBD1 covers 8 bases. Germline values: CDR1 MNHEY, CDR2 SMNVEV (reference sequence). The CDR3 sequence is 20 residues long. J lost 10 bases, V lost 5 bases, and 25 bases had no gene match.

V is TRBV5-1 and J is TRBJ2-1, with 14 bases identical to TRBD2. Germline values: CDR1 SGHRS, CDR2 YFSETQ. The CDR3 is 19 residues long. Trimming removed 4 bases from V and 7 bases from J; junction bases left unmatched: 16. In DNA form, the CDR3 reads TGCGCCAGCAGCCCTGGACTAGCGGGAGGCTCCTCCAAGGGTAATGAGCAGTTCTTC. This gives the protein CASSPGLAGGSSKGNEQFF.

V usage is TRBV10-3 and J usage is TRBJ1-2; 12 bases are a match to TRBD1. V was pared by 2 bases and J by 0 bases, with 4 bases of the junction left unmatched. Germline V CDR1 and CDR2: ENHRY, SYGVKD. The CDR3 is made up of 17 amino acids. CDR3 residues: CAISEGGQGATNYGYTF. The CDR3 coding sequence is TGTGCCATCAGTGAGGGGGGACAGGGGGCGACTAACTATGGCTACACCTTC.

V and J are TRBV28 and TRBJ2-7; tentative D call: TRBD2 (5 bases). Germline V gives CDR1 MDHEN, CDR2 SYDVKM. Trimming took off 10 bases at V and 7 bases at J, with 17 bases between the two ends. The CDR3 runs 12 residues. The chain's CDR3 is CAIRGASGEQYF. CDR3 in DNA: TGTGCCATCCGAGGAGCCTCGGGGGAGCAGTACTTC.

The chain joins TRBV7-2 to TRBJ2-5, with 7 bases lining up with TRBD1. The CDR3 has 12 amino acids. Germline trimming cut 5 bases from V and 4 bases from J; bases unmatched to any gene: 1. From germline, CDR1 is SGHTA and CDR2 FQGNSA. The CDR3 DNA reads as TGTGCCAGCAGCCGGGACAGAGAGACCCAGTACTTC. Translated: CASSRDRETQYF.

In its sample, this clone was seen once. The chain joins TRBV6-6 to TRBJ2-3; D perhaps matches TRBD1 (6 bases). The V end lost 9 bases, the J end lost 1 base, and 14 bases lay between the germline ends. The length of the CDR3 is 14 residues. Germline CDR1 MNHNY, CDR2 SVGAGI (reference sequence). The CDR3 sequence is CASLGAGGTDTQYF. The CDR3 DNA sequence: TGTGCCAGTCTCGGGGCAGGGGGCACAGATACGCAGTATTTT.

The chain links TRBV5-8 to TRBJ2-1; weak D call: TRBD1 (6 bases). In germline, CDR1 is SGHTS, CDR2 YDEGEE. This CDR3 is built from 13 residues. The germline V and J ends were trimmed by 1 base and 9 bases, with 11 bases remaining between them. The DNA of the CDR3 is TGTGCCAGCAGCTTGCCACAGGGTGGTGAGCAGTTCTTC. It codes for CASSLPQGGEQFF.

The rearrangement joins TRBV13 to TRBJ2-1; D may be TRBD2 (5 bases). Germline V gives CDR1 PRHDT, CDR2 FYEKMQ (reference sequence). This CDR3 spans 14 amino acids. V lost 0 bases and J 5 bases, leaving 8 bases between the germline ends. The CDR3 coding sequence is TGTGCCAGCAGCTTAGGCCGGGGTCACAATGAGCAGTTCTTC. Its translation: CASSLGRGHNEQFF. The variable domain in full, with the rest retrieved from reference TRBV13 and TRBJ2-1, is AAGVIQSPRHLIKEKRETATLKCYPIPRHDTVYWYQQGPGQDPQFLISFYEKMQSDKGSIPDRFSAQQFSDYHSELNMSSLELGDSALYFCASSLGRGHNEQFFGPGTRLTVL.

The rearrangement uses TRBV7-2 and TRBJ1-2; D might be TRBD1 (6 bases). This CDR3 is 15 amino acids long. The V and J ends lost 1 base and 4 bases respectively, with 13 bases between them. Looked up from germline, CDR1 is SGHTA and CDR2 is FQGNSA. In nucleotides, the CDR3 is TGTGCCAGCAGCTTAGTCGCAGGGGCAACCTATGGCTACACCTTC. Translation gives CASSLVAGATYGYTF.

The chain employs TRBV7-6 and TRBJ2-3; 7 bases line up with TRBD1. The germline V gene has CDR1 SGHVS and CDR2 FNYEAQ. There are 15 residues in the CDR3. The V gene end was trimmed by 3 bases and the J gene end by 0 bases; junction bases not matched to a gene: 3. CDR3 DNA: TGTGCCAGCAGCTTGACAGGGTCTAGCACAGATACGCAGTATTTT. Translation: CASSLTGSSTDTQYF. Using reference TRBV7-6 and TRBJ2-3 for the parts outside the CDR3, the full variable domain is GAGVSQSPRYKVTKRGQDVALRCDPISGHVSLYWYRQALGQGPEFLTYFNYEAQQDKSGLPNDRFSAERPEGSISTLTIQRTEQRDSAMYRCASSLTGSSTDTQYFGPGTRLTVL.

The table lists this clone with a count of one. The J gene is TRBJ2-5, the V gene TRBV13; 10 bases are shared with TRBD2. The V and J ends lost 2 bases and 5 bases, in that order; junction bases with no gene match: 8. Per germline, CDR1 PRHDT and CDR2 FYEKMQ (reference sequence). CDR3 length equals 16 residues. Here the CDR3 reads CASSLLAAGGRETQYF. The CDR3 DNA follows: TGTGCCAGCAGCTTATTAGCAGCGGGGGGGAGGGAGACCCAGTACTTC.

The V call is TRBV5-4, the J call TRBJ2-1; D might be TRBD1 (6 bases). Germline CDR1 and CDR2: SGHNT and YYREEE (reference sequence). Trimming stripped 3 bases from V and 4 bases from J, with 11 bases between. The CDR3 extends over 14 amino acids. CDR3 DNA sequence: TGTGCCAGCAGCTCCCTGACAGGATACAATGAGCAGTTCTTC. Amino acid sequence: CASSSLTGYNEQFF.

The CDR3 protein is CASSGDLPSPDTQYF. The CDR3 DNA follows: TGTGCCAGCAGCGGTGATCTACCCTCCCCGGATACGCAGTATTTT. V usage is TRBV9 and J usage is TRBJ2-3; D is unresolved. Trimming took off 3 bases at V and 6 bases at J, with 17 bases between the two ends. Germline CDR1 and CDR2: SGDLS and YYNGEE. The CDR3 length is 15 residues.